This T cell receptor beta chain was captured by sequencing in a study of OX40 agonist ivuxolimab in advanced cancers. Turning to the overall study: The costimulatory receptor OX40 (CD134) was targeted by ivuxolimab, a fully human IgG2 agonistic monoclonal antibody. Intravenous ivuxolimab was administered to patients every 2 weeks at six dose levels: 0.01, 0.1, 0.3, 1.5, 3 and 10 mg/kg. Of the approximately 54 patients in dose escalation, 19 had hepatocellular carcinoma, around 15 had melanoma, 9 had renal cell carcinoma and 9 had head and neck cancer. In the dose-escalation cohort, approximately 82% of patients were male, and the mean age was around 60 years, with a range of roughly 20 to 85. Prior anti-PD-1, anti-PD-L1 or anti-CTLA-4 therapy was permitted, and checkpoint inhibitors had been received by about two fifths of dose-escalation patients. Partial responses were achieved by three dose-escalation patients, of whom one had hepatocellular carcinoma and two had cutaneous melanoma. The purpose of peripheral TCRbeta sequencing was to test whether ivuxolimab changed TCR sequence diversity and led to clonal T-cell expansion. The monotherapy dose-escalation portion (N of about 49 patients) of the phase I ivuxolimab trial is reported in the paper. Overall study results and their limits: Low levels of normalized T-cell clonal expansion were also seen in some nonresponding patients. In the 0.1-3.0 mg/kg groups, partial responders were among the patients with the lowest normalized peripheral clonal expansion, particularly in CD8+ T cells. Antigen specificity was not determined for the clonally expanded peripheral T cells. On average, CD8+ T cells showed more expanded clones than CD4+ T cells after ivuxolimab. Clonal expansion of both CD4+ and CD8+ blood T cells was observed from baseline to week 6 at doses 0.1 to 3.0 mg/kg.

Trimming accounts for 5 bases at V and 3 bases at J, while the number of junction bases matched to no gene is 10. The cysteine opens and the phenylalanine closes a CDR3 of 16 amino acids. Only the CDR3 portion is preserved as DNA: 48 bases, with reading frame beginning at the first base. Per the germline V gene, SNHLY is the CDR1 and FYNNEI is the CDR2. Patients with a history of autoimmune disease or receiving systemic immunosuppression were excluded from the trial. In every dose cohort, peripheral blood was drawn for TCR sequencing at baseline, cycle 4 day 1, and cycle 7 day 1. The samples were drawn from a first-in-human, open-label, multicenter phase I dose-escalation trial of ivuxolimab. Adults with locally advanced or metastatic head and neck squamous cell, hepatocellular, melanoma or renal cell carcinoma were enrolled in the trial. Before TCR sequencing, CD4+ T cells and CD8+ T cells were sorted from peripheral blood as separate populations.

Comments on this clone: Its antigen is unknown. Base qualities were left out, and no much larger clone turns up one base away.

Genomic DNA was extracted from sorted cells for sequencing of the TCRbeta CDR3 region. The immunoSEQ Assay was used for sequencing of TCRbeta CDR3 regions. Not all clones reach the TCRdb copy of this immuneACCESS table, which keeps in-frame sequences only. Checked studies attribute under half of the gap to unresolved V genes and leave the rest unexplained. This sample has about 71,000 clones in its table, and 75% to 85% of those were observed once. The ten largest clones represent approximately 5% of the sample. This receptor was obtained from an adult with an advanced solid tumor such as melanoma, head and neck, liver or kidney cancer. Material: CD4+ or CD8+ T cells sorted from blood, obtained in a trial of the OX40 agonist ivuxolimab. This chain joins TRBV2 to TRBJ1-5, and 7 junction bases match TRBD1. The CDR3 corresponds to CASSPNGGQINQPQHF. The DNA reads TGTGCCAGCAGTCCGAACGGGGGACAGATCAATCAGCCCCAGCATTTT. The CDR3, completed at both ends by the reference TRBV2 and TRBJ1-5 genes, gives the full variable domain EPEVTQTPSHQVTQMGQEVILRCVPISNHLYFYWYRQILGQKVEFLVSFYNNEISEKSEIFDDQFSVERPDGSNFTLKIRSTKLEDSAMYFCASSPNGGQINQPQHFGDGTRLSIL.